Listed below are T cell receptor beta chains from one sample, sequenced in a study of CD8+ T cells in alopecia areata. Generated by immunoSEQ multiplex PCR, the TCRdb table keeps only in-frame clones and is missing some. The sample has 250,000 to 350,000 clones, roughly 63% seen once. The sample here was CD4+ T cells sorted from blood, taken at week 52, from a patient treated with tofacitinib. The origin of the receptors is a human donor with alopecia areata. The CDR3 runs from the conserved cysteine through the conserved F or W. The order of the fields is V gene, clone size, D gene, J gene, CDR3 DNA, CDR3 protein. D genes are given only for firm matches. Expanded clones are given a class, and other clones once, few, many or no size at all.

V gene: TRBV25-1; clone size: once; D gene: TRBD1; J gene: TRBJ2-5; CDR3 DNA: TGTGCCAGCGGGAGACCGACAGGGATTCTAGAGACCCAGTACTTC; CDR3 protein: CASGRPTGILETQYF
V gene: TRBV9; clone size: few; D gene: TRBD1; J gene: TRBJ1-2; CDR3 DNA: TGTGCCAGCAGCAGACAGGGCTATGGCTACACCTTC; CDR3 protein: CASSRQGYGYTF
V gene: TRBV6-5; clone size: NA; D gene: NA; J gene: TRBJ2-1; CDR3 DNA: TGTGCCAGCAGCTACGTTGGTGAGCAGTTCTTC; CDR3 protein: CASSYVGEQFF
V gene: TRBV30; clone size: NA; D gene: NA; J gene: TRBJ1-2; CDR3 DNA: TGTGCCTGGAGTGTAGGTACAGACCGTAACTATGGCTACACCTTC; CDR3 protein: CAWSVGTDRNYGYTF
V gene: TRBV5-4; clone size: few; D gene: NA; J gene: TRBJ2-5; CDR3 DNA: TGTGCCAGCTCCCCCGCTCTAGGGGGCCAAGAGACCCAGTACTTC; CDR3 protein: CASSPALGGQETQYF
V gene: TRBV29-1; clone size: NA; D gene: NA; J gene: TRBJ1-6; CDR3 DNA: TGCAGCGTCTCGACAGGAGACCACACGGTTAATTCACCCCTCCACTTT; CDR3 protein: CSVSTGDHTVNSPLHF
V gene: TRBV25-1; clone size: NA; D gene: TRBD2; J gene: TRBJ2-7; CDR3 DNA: TGTGCCAGCAGCAGCCCGGGACTAGCGGCGGAAGGCGAGCAGTACTTC; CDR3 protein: CASSSPGLAAEGEQYF
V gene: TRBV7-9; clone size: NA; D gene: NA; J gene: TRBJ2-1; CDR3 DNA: TGTGCCAGCAGCCCACGGCGGTTCAGCTCCTACAATGAGCAGTTCTTC; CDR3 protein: CASSPRRFSSYNEQFF
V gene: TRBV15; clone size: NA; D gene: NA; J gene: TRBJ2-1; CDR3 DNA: TGTGCCACCAGCCGACGGACTGTAGATGAGCAGTTCTTC; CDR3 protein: CATSRRTVDEQFF
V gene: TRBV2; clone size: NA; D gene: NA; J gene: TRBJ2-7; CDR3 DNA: TGTGCCAGCAGTGAAGGCAGCTACGAGCAGTACTTC; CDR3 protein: CASSEGSYEQYF
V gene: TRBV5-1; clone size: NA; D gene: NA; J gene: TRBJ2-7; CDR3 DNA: TGCGCCAGCACTAAGGCCTTCGGGTCCACCGAGCAGTACTTC; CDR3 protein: CASTKAFGSTEQYF
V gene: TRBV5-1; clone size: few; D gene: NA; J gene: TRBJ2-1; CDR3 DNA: TGCGCCAGCAGCTACTCATCTGTTGGTGGTGAGCAGTTCTTC; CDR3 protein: CASSYSSVGGEQFF
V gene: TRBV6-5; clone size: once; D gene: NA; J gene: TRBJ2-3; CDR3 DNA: TGTGCCAGCAGCCCCACCACCGATACGCAGTATTTT; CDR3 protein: CASSPTTDTQYF
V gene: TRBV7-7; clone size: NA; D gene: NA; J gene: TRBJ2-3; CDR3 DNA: TGTGCTAGCAGCTTAACGGGGTCGGATACGCAGTATTTT; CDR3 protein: CASSLTGSDTQYF
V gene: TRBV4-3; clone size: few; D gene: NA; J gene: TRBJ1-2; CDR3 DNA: TGCGCCAGCAGCCAGGATATCGGACGGTTCTATGGCTACACCTTC; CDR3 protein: CASSQDIGRFYGYTF
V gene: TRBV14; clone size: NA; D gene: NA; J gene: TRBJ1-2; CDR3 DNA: TGTGCCAGCAGCCAAGAGGATGGATCAGGCTACACCTTC; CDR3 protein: CASSQEDGSGYTF
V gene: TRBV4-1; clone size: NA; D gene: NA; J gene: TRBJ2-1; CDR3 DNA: TGCGCCAGCAGCCAAGAGTCGACTGCAGGTCTGGTGCAGTTCTTC; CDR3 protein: CASSQESTAGLVQFF
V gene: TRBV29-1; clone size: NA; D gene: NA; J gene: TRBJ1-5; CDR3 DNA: TGCAGCGTTCGAGGAACAGGGAGCAATCAGCCCCAGCATTTT; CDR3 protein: CSVRGTGSNQPQHF
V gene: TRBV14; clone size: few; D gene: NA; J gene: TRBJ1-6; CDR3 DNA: TGTGCCAGCAGCCAAGTACCGAAAAGGGAATCACCCCTCCACTTT; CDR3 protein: CASSQVPKRESPLHF
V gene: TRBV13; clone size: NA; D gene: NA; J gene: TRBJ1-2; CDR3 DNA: TGTGCCAGCAGCTTAGCCCCAGGGAATCGTGGCTACACCTTC; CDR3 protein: CASSLAPGNRGYTF
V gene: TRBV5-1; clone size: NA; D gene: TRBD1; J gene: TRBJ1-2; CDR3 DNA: TGCGCCAGCAGCTTGGACCCGGGACAGATCTATGGCTACACCTTC; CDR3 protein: CASSLDPGQIYGYTF
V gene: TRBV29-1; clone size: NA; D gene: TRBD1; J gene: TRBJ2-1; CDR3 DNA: TGCAGCGCCCCGACAGGGGGCTGGGAGCAGTTCTTC; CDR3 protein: CSAPTGGWEQFF
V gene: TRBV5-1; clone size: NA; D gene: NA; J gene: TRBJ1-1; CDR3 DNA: TGCGCCAGCAGCTTGGTGCCAGATACTGAAGCTTTCTTT; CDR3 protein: CASSLVPDTEAFF
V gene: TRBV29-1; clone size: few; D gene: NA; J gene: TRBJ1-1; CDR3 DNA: TGCAGCGTTGCGGCCTTAGGGCTCACTGAAGCTTTCTTT; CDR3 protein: CSVAALGLTEAFF
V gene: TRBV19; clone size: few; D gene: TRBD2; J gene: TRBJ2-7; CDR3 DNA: TGTGCCAGTAGTACCCTAGCGGGGACCTACGAGCAGTACTTC; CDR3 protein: CASSTLAGTYEQYF
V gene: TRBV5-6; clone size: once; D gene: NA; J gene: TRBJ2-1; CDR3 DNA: TGTGCCAGCAGTGAACAGGGCTCACTCTACTACAATGAGCAGTTCTTC; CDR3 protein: CASSEQGSLYYNEQFF
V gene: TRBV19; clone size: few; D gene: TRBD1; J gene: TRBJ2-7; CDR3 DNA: TGTGCCAGTAGTCAGGGACAGGTATCCTACGAGCAGTACTTC; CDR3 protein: CASSQGQVSYEQYF
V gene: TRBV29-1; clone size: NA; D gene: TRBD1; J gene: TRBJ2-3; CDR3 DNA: TGCAGCGTTACCACAGGGGACCGCACAGATACGCAGTATTTT; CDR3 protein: CSVTTGDRTDTQYF
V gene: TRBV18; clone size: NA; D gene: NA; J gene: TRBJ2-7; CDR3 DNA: TGTGCCAGCTCACCCGCCGGGGACCTATACGAGCAGTACTTC; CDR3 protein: CASSPAGDLYEQYF
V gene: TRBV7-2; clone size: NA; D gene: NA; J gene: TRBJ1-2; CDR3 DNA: TGTGCCAGCAGCTTAACCACAGGGAACTATGGCTACACCTTC; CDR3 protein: CASSLTTGNYGYTF
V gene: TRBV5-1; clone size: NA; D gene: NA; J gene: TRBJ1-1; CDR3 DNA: TGCGCCAGCAGCTTGGGATTAGGCACTGAAGCTTTCTTT; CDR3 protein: CASSLGLGTEAFF
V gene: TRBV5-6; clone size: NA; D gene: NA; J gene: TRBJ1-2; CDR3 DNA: TGTGCCAGCAGCCGAGGGTCGGATGGCTACACCTTC; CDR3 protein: CASSRGSDGYTF
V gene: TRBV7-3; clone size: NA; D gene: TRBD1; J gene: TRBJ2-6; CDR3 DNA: TGTGCCAGCAGCCCTCAGACAGGGACTGGGGCCAACGTCCTGACTTTC; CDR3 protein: CASSPQTGTGANVLTF
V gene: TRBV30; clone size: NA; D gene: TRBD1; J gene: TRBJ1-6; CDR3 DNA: TGTGCCTGGAATACAGGACAGGGGGCCCTCCACTTT; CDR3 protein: CAWNTGQGALHF